The rows below give T cell receptor beta chains drawn from one sample of a study of blood T cell repertoires in COVID-19. TCRdb keeps only in-frame clones here, not all; method: immunoSEQ multiplex PCR. Of more than 300,000 clones detected, over 75% appear once; the ten largest clones hold 8.5% to 12%. The specimen was peripheral blood. These receptors were collected from a woman aged 30 to 39 with COVID-19, enrolled during active disease. The CDR3 runs from the conserved cysteine through the conserved F or W. Each record gives: clone size, J gene, D gene, V gene, CDR3 DNA, CDR3 protein. A D gene is named only where the DNA matches it firmly. Some rows mark clone size as missing; the rest say once, few, many or name a class of expanded clone.

NA | TRBJ2-6 | TRBD1 | TRBV2 | TGTGCCAGCAGAGGGACAGGGGTGTCTGGGGCCAACGTCCTGACTTTC | CASRGTGVSGANVLTF
once | TRBJ1-4 | NA | TRBV25-1 | TGTGCCAGCAGTGAACTGGGACAATCAAATGAAAAACTGTTTTTT | CASSELGQSNEKLFF
NA | TRBJ2-1 | NA | TRBV7-9 | TGTGCCAGCAGCTTAATCACAGGGGGGGATGAGCAGTTCTTC | CASSLITGGDEQFF
NA | TRBJ1-6 | NA | TRBV30 | TGTGCCTGGAGTGAGGGAGCCACCAATTCACCCCTCCACTTT | CAWSEGATNSPLHF
NA | TRBJ2-7 | NA | TRBV27 | TGTGCCAGCAGACAATCGGACTACTCCTACGAGCAGTACTTC | CASRQSDYSYEQYF
NA | TRBJ2-7 | NA | TRBV7-8 | TGTGCCAGCAGTAGACCGGACAGTGGACCCTACGAGCAGTACTTC | CASSRPDSGPYEQYF
NA | TRBJ2-7 | TRBD2 | TRBV5-4 | TGTGCCAGCAGCTTCCCCGGGACTACCTACGAGCAGTACTTC | CASSFPGTTYEQYF
NA | TRBJ2-1 | TRBD2 | TRBV9 | TGTGCCAGCAGCCGCGGACTAGCGGGGAATGAGCAGTTCTTC | CASSRGLAGNEQFF
NA | TRBJ2-1 | TRBD2 | TRBV27 | TGTGCCAGCAGTTTAGGGACTAGCGGGAGTCTAGATGAGCAGTTCTTC | CASSLGTSGSLDEQFF
NA | TRBJ1-6 | NA | TRBV30 | TGTGCGCTGGGGGGGATCTATAATTCACCCCTCCACTTT | CALGGIYNSPLHF
NA | TRBJ1-1 | NA | TRBV7-3 | TGTGCCAGCAGCTTAGAGAGGGGGGGCACTGAAGCTTTCTTT | CASSLERGGTEAFF
NA | TRBJ1-1 | TRBD1 | TRBV6-5 | TGTGCCAGCAGTCGACAGGGGTTCGGGAACACTGAAGCTTTCTTT | CASSRQGFGNTEAFF
NA | TRBJ2-7 | TRBD2 | TRBV28 | TGTGCCAGCAGTTTGCTAGCGGGAGGTCAAAAGGAGCAGTACTTC | CASSLLAGGQKEQYF
NA | TRBJ1-2 | NA | TRBV7-5 | TGTGCCAGAAGCCCCGACAGGGAAGGGAGCTATGGCTACACCTTC | CARSPDREGSYGYTF
NA | TRBJ2-3 | TRBD2 | TRBV3-1/TRBV3-2 | TGTGTCAGCAGCCAAGGGGGGTCTAGCGGGAGCACAGATACGCAGTATTTT | CVSSQGGSSGSTDTQYF
NA | TRBJ2-1 | TRBD2 | TRBV5-1 | TGCGCCAGCACCTGGACTAGCGGGAGAAGATCTTACAATGAGCAGTTCTTC | CASTWTSGRRSYNEQFF
NA | TRBJ2-3 | NA | TRBV5-1 | TGCGCCAGCAGCCCTTCCGGGGGACGTTCTCTGGATACGCAGTATTTT | CASSPSGGRSLDTQYF
NA | TRBJ2-1 | TRBD2 | TRBV6-4 | TGTGCCAACCTTAGCGGGATGCCATACAATGAGCAGTTCTTC | CANLSGMPYNEQFF
few | TRBJ1-1 | NA | TRBV7-2 | TGTGCCAGCAGCAAGACAGGTAGAACTGAAGCTTTCTTT | CASSKTGRTEAFF
NA | TRBJ1-5 | TRBD1 | TRBV2 | TGTGCCAGCAGCCGAGACAGGGTAAGGCAGCCCCAGCATTTT | CASSRDRVRQPQHF
NA | TRBJ1-6 | TRBD1 | TRBV28 | TGTGCCAGCAGTTTTGGGGGACAGGGCGATTCACCCCTCCACTTT | CASSFGGQGDSPLHF
NA | TRBJ2-7 | NA | TRBV5-1 | TGCGCCAGCAGCTTTAGTGCGGTCTCGGAATACGAGCAGTACTTC | CASSFSAVSEYEQYF
NA | TRBJ2-7 | TRBD1 | TRBV2 | TGTGCCAGCAGGAACAGGGGTACCTACGAGCAGTACTTC | CASRNRGTYEQYF
NA | TRBJ1-1 | NA | TRBV11-2 | TGTGCCAGCAGCCCGTTGACAGTCATGAACACTGAAGCTTTCTTT | CASSPLTVMNTEAFF
NA | TRBJ1-2 | TRBD1 | TRBV5-1 | TGCGCCAGCAGCCGGACAGGAGATCCTAACTATGGCTACACCTTC | CASSRTGDPNYGYTF